Below, one TCR beta chain is given with its context. The authors' processing: The authors estimated nucleated cell counts from reference gene primer amplification. Profiled with immunoSEQ multiplex PCR; TCRdb holds only in-frame clones, not every one. The V and J calls and clone size come from that table; D and trimming were worked out from the DNA. The sample consists of some 700,000 clones, about 87% of them appearing once. The data stem from a study of blood T cell repertoires in COVID-19. For the study at large: Samples of COVID-19 (acute and convalescent) were obtained from the United States, Italy and Spain.

The CDR3 has 12 amino acids. Trimming at V came to 5 bases and at J to 8 bases, leaving 5 bases not matched to a gene. The clonotype originates from a woman younger than 30 with acute or convalescent COVID-19. Specimen: peripheral blood. V and J are TRBV12-3 or TRBV12-4 and TRBJ1-1; the match to TRBD1 covers 7 bases. The CDR3 coding sequence is TGTGCCAGCAGTCCAAGGGGGCGCGAAGCTTTCTTT. Translation gives CASSPRGREAFF.